Listed below are T cell receptor beta chains from one sample, sequenced in a study of T-cell reconstitution after alpha-beta-depleted transplantation in children. From the PCR reads, TCRdb called clonotypes with MiXCR, one entry per CDR3 protein. Of around 680,000 distinct CDR3 sequences listed, approximately 17% are singletons. Sequenced here: PBMCs from the stem cell graft donor, sampled from the stem cell graft. All receptors come from a human donor who donated a stem cell graft to a child with acute myeloid leukemia. Each CDR3 is given with its conserved first and last residue. The D gene is left open where the match is weak. Rows give clone size only sometimes, using once, few, many, or a class for an expanded clone.

>few|TRBJ2-2|TRBV12-3/TRBV12-4|TRBD1
CASTQQGAIGELFF
TGTGCCAGCACCCAACAGGGGGCTATCGGGGAGCTGTTTTTT
>NA|TRBJ2-3|TRBV12-3/TRBV12-4|NA
CASSLMAGASTDTQYF
TGTGCCAGCAGTTTAATGGCGGGGGCCAGCACAGATACGCAGTATTTT
>many|TRBJ1-1|TRBV12-3/TRBV12-4|NA
CASSLSGQGSDTEAFF
TGTGCCAGCAGCCTCTCCGGGCAGGGATCGGACACTGAAGCTTTCTTT
>many|TRBJ1-1|TRBV20-1|NA
CSAPAGNTEAFF
TGCAGTGCACCTGCTGGGAACACTGAAGCTTTCTTT
>many|TRBJ2-1|TRBV7-2|TRBD2
CASSSLASGDNEQFF
TGTGCCAGCAGCTCGCTGGCTAGCGGGGACAATGAGCAGTTCTTC
>NA|TRBJ2-7|TRBV4-3|TRBD1
CASSQDRQGNYEQYF
TGCGCCAGCAGCCAAGATCGACAGGGGAACTACGAGCAGTACTTC
>few|TRBJ2-3|TRBV6-1|TRBD2
CASTGGLAGSTDTQYF
TGTGCCAGCACGGGAGGACTAGCGGGGAGCACAGATACGCAGTATTTT
>NA|TRBJ1-1|TRBV28|NA
CASSLDQVVNTEAFF
TGTGCCAGCAGTTTAGATCAGGTTGTTAACACTGAAGCTTTCTTT
>few|TRBJ1-5|TRBV7-2|TRBD1
CASSFKTGGYQPQHF
TGTGCCAGCAGCTTCAAGACAGGGGGCTATCAGCCCCAGCATTTT
>many|TRBJ2-3|TRBV6-2/TRBV6-3|TRBD2
CASNRDYSLSTDTQYF
TGTGCCAGCAACCGGGACTACAGCCTTAGCACAGATACGCAGTATTTT
>few|TRBJ1-3|TRBV30|NA
CAWSRGLSGNTIYF
TGTGCCTGGAGCAGGGGACTCTCTGGAAACACCATATATTTT
>many|TRBJ2-1|TRBV20-1|TRBD1
CSARVGTGGYNEQFF
TGCAGTGCTAGAGTTGGAACAGGGGGCTACAATGAGCAGTTCTTC
>many|TRBJ2-7|TRBV20-1|NA
CSAGGTNYEQYF
TGCAGTGCCGGGGGCACGAACTACGAGCAGTACTTC
>few|TRBJ2-5|TRBV5-5|NA
CASSPGLPQETQYF
TGTGCCAGCAGCCCCGGACTACCACAAGAGACCCAGTACTTC
>few|TRBJ1-1|TRBV7-2|NA
CASSSTRGRAFF
TGTGCCAGCAGTTCTACTAGGGGTCGGGCTTTCTTT
>few|TRBJ2-5|TRBV7-2|NA
CASSLEQIGATQYF
TGTGCCAGCAGCTTAGAGCAGATTGGGGCAACCCAGTACTTC
>few|TRBJ2-5|TRBV12-3/TRBV12-4|NA
CASTVGLIETQYF
TGTGCCAGCACCGTGGGACTCATCGAGACCCAGTACTTC
>many|TRBJ2-7|TRBV20-1|NA
CSARTGERGYLYEQYF
TGCAGTGCTAGGACCGGGGAAAGGGGATACCTCTACGAGCAGTACTTC
>few|TRBJ2-5|TRBV7-9|NA
CASSDWVAGETQYF
TGTGCCAGCAGTGATTGGGTAGCTGGAGAGACCCAGTACTTC
>NA|TRBJ1-2|TRBV6-5|NA
CASSYSSPDYGYTF
TGTGCCAGCAGTTACTCGTCCCCCGACTATGGCTACACCTTC
>NA|TRBJ2-1|TRBV7-9|TRBD1
CASSLVRGSDNEQFF
TGTGCCAGCAGCTTAGTCAGGGGGTCGGACAATGAGCAGTTCTTC
>NA|TRBJ2-1|TRBV11-1|NA
CASSLLGSRRGGLYEQFF
TGTGCCAGCAGCTTACTAGGATCTCGGAGGGGGGGCCTTTATGAGCAGTTCTTC
>many|TRBJ1-1|TRBV29-1|TRBD1
CSAYRGPNTEAFF
TGCAGCGCATACAGGGGGCCGAACACTGAAGCTTTCTTT
>many|TRBJ2-1|TRBV20-1|TRBD1
CSTPGTGYNEQFF
TGCAGTACTCCTGGGACAGGGTACAATGAGCAGTTCTTC
>many|TRBJ2-1|TRBV20-1|NA
CSARAPDSNEQFF
TGCAGTGCTAGAGCCCCGGACAGTAATGAGCAGTTCTTC
>few|TRBJ2-1|TRBV4-3|TRBD2
CASSQDWILAGKNEQFF
TGCGCCAGCAGCCAAGATTGGATACTAGCGGGTAAGAATGAGCAGTTCTTC
>few|TRBJ1-1|TRBV10-3|NA
CAIREKDTNTEAFF
TGTGCCATCAGGGAGAAGGATACGAACACTGAAGCTTTCTTT
>few|TRBJ1-2|TRBV28|TRBD1
CASSTLTGGGYTF
TGTGCCAGCAGTACCCTGACAGGGGGAGGCTACACCTTC
>many|TRBJ2-1|TRBV5-6|NA
CASSTRGYEQFF
TGTGCCAGCAGCACCCGGGGCTATGAGCAGTTCTTC
>NA|TRBJ2-7|TRBV5-6|NA
CASSGRALYEQYF
TGTGCCAGCAGCGGCCGGGCCCTATACGAGCAGTACTTC
>few|TRBJ1-5|TRBV7-8|NA
CASSSFVGGAKPQHF
TGTGCCAGCAGCTCCTTTGTGGGGGGCGCAAAGCCCCAGCATTTT
>NA|TRBJ2-7|TRBV12-3/TRBV12-4|NA
CASSRKGLAYEQYF
TGTGCCAGCAGTCGTAAAGGCCTAGCCTACGAGCAGTACTTC
>NA|TRBJ2-1|TRBV5-1|NA
CASRVWGYSLDDEQFF
TGCGCCAGCAGGGTCTGGGGGTACAGCCTTGATGATGAGCAGTTCTTC
>NA|TRBJ2-7|TRBV6-1|NA
CASSPPGVSSYEQYF
TGTGCCAGCAGTCCTCCCGGGGTAAGCTCCTACGAGCAGTACTTC
>many|TRBJ1-5|TRBV6-1|TRBD1
CASSETKDRPWEPQHF
TGTGCCAGCAGTGAAACTAAGGACAGGCCCTGGGAGCCCCAGCATTTT
>many|TRBJ2-3|TRBV24-1|NA
CATSVGSSDTQYF
TGTGCCACCAGTGTGGGCAGTTCTGATACGCAGTATTTT
>NA|TRBJ2-1|TRBV20-1|TRBD2
CCARDPSGGANYNEQFF
TGCTGTGCTAGAGATCCAAGCGGGGGGGCAAACTACAATGAGCAGTTCTTC
>NA|TRBJ1-2|TRBV27|NA
CASRPLWMEPNYGYTF
TGTGCCAGCAGACCTCTTTGGATGGAACCAAACTATGGCTACACCTTC